This T cell receptor (beta chain) was sequenced for a study of siplizumab effects on memory and regulatory T cells. TCR templates numbering around 9.6 x 10^4 were assayed per sample. The assay was immunoSEQ multiplex PCR, and TCRdb's table has in-frame clones only and misses some. The sample carries 90,000 to 95,000 clones, roughly 93% recorded once. Study outcomes and limitations: Assignment to unstimulated subsets succeeded for only a minor fraction of the alloreactive clones. The diversity of naive T cells seemed greater than that of memory cells, and their alloresponse contribution seemed major. Roughly 80-95% of dividing CD4+ or CD8+ clones were without an attributable naive or memory phenotype.

The CDR3 loop spans 16 amino acids. V shed 6 bases and J 5 bases; nucleotides not matched to a gene: 10. The V gene's germline CDR1 is ENHRY and CDR2 SYGVKD. Remarks on this clone: Its antigen is unknown.

The chain employs TRBV10-3 and TRBJ2-2, with 9 bases that match TRBD2. The source of this sequence is a human donor in good health. Sequenced: CD8+ T cells sorted from blood. The CDR3 nucleotides read TGTGCCATCAGAGACATAGCGGGAGAGGGTACCGGGGAGCTGTTTTTT. Amino acids: CAIRDIAGEGTGELFF.